This T cell receptor (beta chain) was sequenced for a study of T-cell reconstitution after alpha-beta-depleted transplantation in children. This clonotype was seen at least ten times. As yet, its antigen is unknown. Broader study findings: T-cell numbers and diversity, one year after transplant, stemmed largely from T cells that were newly produced. Surviving recipient T cells and thymic progenitors accounted for the high day-60 TCRbeta diversity observed in some patients. Several hundred graft clones that had expanded were reportedly the source of alpha-beta T cells about two months after transplant.

Preparation of the TCRbeta library involved a method that used unique molecular identifiers. In TCRdb, the PCR reads were re-called with MiXCR into one record per CDR3 protein. The table records about 300,000 distinct CDR3 sequences, 6% to 10% of them present only once. This CDR3 contains 14 residues. Unmatched junction bases numbered 5, after V lost 7 bases and J lost 5 bases. Per germline, CDR1 ENHRY and CDR2 SYGVKD. This TCR came from a female patient between 2 and 15 years old who had a stem cell transplant for Fanconi anemia, so the T cells may come from the graft donor. This specimen was peripheral blood, taken 360 days after TCRalphabeta/CD19-depleted stem cell transplant. The chain is built from TRBV10-3 and TRBJ2-5; 12 bases map to TRBD2. CDR3 residues: CAINPGTSGETQYF. Written as DNA, the CDR3 is TGTGCCATCAACCCCGGGACTAGCGGGGAGACCCAGTACTTC.